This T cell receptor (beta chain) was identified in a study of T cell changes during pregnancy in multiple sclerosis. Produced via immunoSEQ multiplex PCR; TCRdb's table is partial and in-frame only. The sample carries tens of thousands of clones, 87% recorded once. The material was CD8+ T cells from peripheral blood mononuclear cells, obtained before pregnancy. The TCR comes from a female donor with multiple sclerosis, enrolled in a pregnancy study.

The CDR3 region has the DNA TGTGCCAGCAGCCCTAGCGAGTCCTACGAGCAGTACTTC. Encoded protein: CASSPSESYEQYF. The gene calls are TRBV7-9 and TRBJ2-7, with D perhaps matching TRBD2 (6 bases). Trimming removed 5 bases from V and 1 base from J, with 9 bases in between. Germline V gene lookup returns CDR1 SEHNR and CDR2 FQNEAQ (reference sequence). The CDR3 sequence is 13 residues long.